Listed below are T cell receptor beta chains from one sample, sequenced in a study of long-term antiretroviral therapy in people with HIV. Here immunoSEQ multiplex PCR was the method, and the copy in TCRdb shows in-frame clones only, minus some. The sample consists of tens of thousands of clones, about 83% of them appearing once. The input for sequencing was unsorted PBMCs, taken 0.4 years after starting antiretroviral therapy. Receptors were obtained from a man in his late teens or twenties with HIV. CDR3s include the opening cysteine and the closing phenylalanine or tryptophan. D genes are given only for firm matches. Rows give clone size only sometimes, using once, few, many, or a class for an expanded clone.

d_call	clone_size	v_call	j_call	cdr3_nt	cdr3_aa
.	.	TRBV7-2	TRBJ1-2	TGTGCCAGCAGCTCCGGGACAACCTATGGCTACACCTTC	CASSSGTTYGYTF
TRBD1	.	TRBV5-5	TRBJ1-5	TGTGCCAGCAGCTTGATGTGGGGACAGAGGAGCAATCAGCCCCAGCATTTT	CASSLMWGQRSNQPQHF
.	.	TRBV7-2	TRBJ2-1	TGTGCCAGCAGCCCTCGGCCAGCGGCCCTAGGGGAGCAGTTCTTC	CASSPRPAALGEQFF
.	.	TRBV6-4	TRBJ1-5	TGTGCCAGCAGTGAGGTGAGGTGGGCGGCGGGCAATCAGCCCCAGCATTTT	CASSEVRWAAGNQPQHF
.	.	TRBV6-1	TRBJ2-3	TGTGCCAGCAGTGAAGAAAGGGGACGTGGCACAGATACGCAGTATTTT	CASSEERGRGTDTQYF
.	.	TRBV6-5	TRBJ2-1	TGTGCCAGCAGGGCGGGCAACAATGAGCAGTTCTTC	CASRAGNNEQFF
.	few	TRBV25-1	TRBJ2-7	TGTGCCAGCGGAGGGACGATGAACTACGAGCAGTACTTC	CASGGTMNYEQYF
.	.	TRBV14	TRBJ1-2	TGTGCCAGCAGCCCCTACGAGCGGGGGGCTAGTGGCTACACCTTC	CASSPYERGASGYTF
TRBD1	once	TRBV27	TRBJ2-3	TGTGCCACCCGGGGCAGGGGGCACCGCACAGATACGCAGTATTTT	CATRGRGHRTDTQYF
.	.	TRBV10-3	TRBJ2-2	TGTGCCATCGAGATGGCCGGGGAGCTGTTTTTT	CAIEMAGELFF
.	.	TRBV27	TRBJ2-7	TGTGCCAGCAGTTTATCGGAGGGGGCAGTGTCCTACGAGCAGTACTTC	CASSLSEGAVSYEQYF
.	few	TRBV4-2	TRBJ1-1	TGTGCCAGCAGCCAAGCTAGCGGGGATTTTGGTGAAGCTTTCTTT	CASSQASGDFGEAFF
.	few	TRBV27	TRBJ2-7	TGTGCCAGCAGCCTTGACAGTTCCTACGAGCAGTACTTC	CASSLDSSYEQYF
TRBD1	.	TRBV10-3	TRBJ2-1	TGTGCCATCAGTGAGTTGGGACAGGGGGCTGGAAACGATGAGCAGTTCTTC	CAISELGQGAGNDEQFF
TRBD1	.	TRBV19	TRBJ2-7	TGTGCCAGTAGTATAGGGGGACAGGGTACCTACGAGCAGTACTTC	CASSIGGQGTYEQYF
.	.	TRBV28	TRBJ1-2	TGTGCCAGCAGACCGACGGACTATGGCTACACCTTC	CASRPTDYGYTF
.	few	TRBV10-1	TRBJ2-7	TGCGCCAGCAGTGAGGCGCCAGGGAGTTCCTACGAGCAGTACTTC	CASSEAPGSSYEQYF
.	.	TRBV28	TRBJ2-1	TGTGCCAGCAGCTCCCCGATAGCGTTCAATGAGCAGTTCTTC	CASSSPIAFNEQFF
.	few	TRBV4-1	TRBJ1-5	TGCGCCAGCAGCCAAGATATCTTAAACCAGCCCCAGCATTTT	CASSQDILNQPQHF
.	once	TRBV5-5	TRBJ2-7	TGTGCCAGCAGCTTGGCCACGGGCAGCTCCTACGAGCAGTACTTC	CASSLATGSSYEQYF
.	.	TRBV9	TRBJ1-4	TGTGCCAGCAGCGTAGATTCCCATAAACCGGGTGAAAAACTGTTTTTT	CASSVDSHKPGEKLFF
.	.	TRBV9	TRBJ1-3	TGTGCCAGCTCACGGGCTCGTAGCTCTGGAAACACCATATATTTT	CASSRARSSGNTIYF
TRBD1	.	TRBV15	TRBJ2-5	TGTGCCACCAGGAAACTTCCGGGACAGGTCGAACAAGAGACCCAGTACTTC	CATRKLPGQVEQETQYF
.	.	TRBV28	TRBJ2-1	TGTGCCAGCAGTACCCATACAGTAAATGAGCAGTTCTTC	CASSTHTVNEQFF
.	.	TRBV19	TRBJ1-4	TGTGCCAGTAGCGAAGTAGGGACCGGTAATGAAAAACTGTTTTTT	CASSEVGTGNEKLFF
.	.	TRBV5-8	TRBJ2-1	TGTGCCAGCAGCTTAGATGGCGGGACAAACAATGAGCAGTTCTTC	CASSLDGGTNNEQFF
.	.	TRBV27	TRBJ1-2	TGTGCCAGCAGTTTATCGCCGGGGAGCTATGGCTACACCTTC	CASSLSPGSYGYTF
.	.	TRBV9	TRBJ1-5	TGTGCCAGCAGCGTAGGGCAAAACAATCAGCCCCAGCATTTT	CASSVGQNNQPQHF
.	.	TRBV27	TRBJ2-7	TGTGCCTCCGGGGCCTACGAGCAGTACTTC	CASGAYEQYF
.	.	TRBV5-8	TRBJ2-7	TGTGCCAGCAGCTTTGGCAGCCGGGACGAGCAGTACTTC	CASSFGSRDEQYF
.	.	TRBV6-4	TRBJ1-4	TGTGCCAGCAGTATTCGACTAATAACTAATGAAAAACTGTTTTTT	CASSIRLITNEKLFF
TRBD1	.	TRBV9	TRBJ1-1	TGTGCCAGCAGCGAGGGGGACAGGGGTGGAACTGAAGCTTTCTTT	CASSEGDRGGTEAFF
.	.	TRBV7-9	TRBJ2-7	TGTGCCAGCAGCCCCGCCAGTAGCTCCTACGAGCAGTACTTC	CASSPASSSYEQYF
.	.	TRBV27	TRBJ1-1	TGTGCCAGCAGTCCTAGGACGGGGAACACTGAAGCTTTCTTT	CASSPRTGNTEAFF
.	.	TRBV6-5	TRBJ2-7	TGTGCCAGCAGTTACCCGAGGGGGAACGAGCAGTACTTC	CASSYPRGNEQYF
.	.	TRBV27	TRBJ1-5	TGTGCCAGCAGGGGAGGCAATCAGCCCCAGCATTTT	CASRGGNQPQHF
.	few	TRBV5-6	TRBJ1-1	TGTGCCAGCAGCCCCTCAGCGGGCACTGAAGCTTTCTTT	CASSPSAGTEAFF
.	.	TRBV28	TRBJ1-1	TGTGCCAGCAGTCCGGGGCCCCTTGAAGCTTTCTTT	CASSPGPLEAFF
.	.	TRBV9	TRBJ2-7	TGTGCCAGCAGCGAAAGTAGCGGAGGAACCTACGAGCAGTACTTC	CASSESSGGTYEQYF
.	once	TRBV7-3	TRBJ2-7	TGTGCCAGCAGCCCCGGACGCGACGGCTCCGAGCAGTACTTC	CASSPGRDGSEQYF
.	few	TRBV7-9	TRBJ1-2	TGTGCCAGCAGCTTATCAACAGGGAGGGATGGCTACACCTTC	CASSLSTGRDGYTF
.	.	TRBV18	TRBJ1-2	TGTGCCAGCTCACCCGGCGTGAGCGGCCTTAACTATGGCTACACCTTC	CASSPGVSGLNYGYTF
.	.	TRBV27	TRBJ1-2	TGTGCCAGCAGCTCCATCCCGGACCGATATGGCTACACCTTC	CASSSIPDRYGYTF
.	.	TRBV27	TRBJ2-2	TGTGCCAGCAGTTTTGGGAGGGGGGAGGTGGAGCTGTTTTTT	CASSFGRGEVELFF
.	.	TRBV16	TRBJ2-2	TGTGCCAGCAGCCCCACATTAACAGGGCTCACCGGGGAGCTGTTTTTT	CASSPTLTGLTGELFF
.	.	TRBV9	TRBJ2-7	TGTGCCAGCAGCGTATATGGGGCTTCCTACGAGCAGTACTTC	CASSVYGASYEQYF
.	.	TRBV7-9	TRBJ2-7	TGTGCCAGCAGCTTCGCCATCAAACCCTACGAGCAGTACTTC	CASSFAIKPYEQYF
.	.	TRBV7-9	TRBJ2-7	TGTGCCAGCAGCCCAGCAGGGGTCTCCTACGAGCAGTACTTC	CASSPAGVSYEQYF
.	.	TRBV4-3	TRBJ2-1	TGCGCCAGCAGCCGGGGGGTGAGGGACGGTTACAATGAGCAGTTCTTC	CASSRGVRDGYNEQFF
.	.	TRBV19	TRBJ1-1	TGTGCCAGTAGTATAGATTCAGGGGCCGGAGCTTTCTTT	CASSIDSGAGAFF
.	once	TRBV19	TRBJ1-3	TGTGCCAGTAGTGTCGCGCGAGCTGGAAACACCATATATTTT	CASSVARAGNTIYF
.	.	TRBV7-2	TRBJ2-7	TGTGCCAGCAGCTTACCAGGGTCCTCCGAGCAGTACTTC	CASSLPGSSEQYF
.	.	TRBV9	TRBJ2-1	TGTGCCAGCAGCGTAGACTGGAGCTCCTACAATGAGCAGTTCTTC	CASSVDWSSYNEQFF
TRBD2	.	TRBV2	TRBJ2-3	TGTGCCAGCGCCAGGACTAGCGGAAGCACAGATACGCAGTATTTT	CASARTSGSTDTQYF